The sample holds one count of the clone carrying this T cell receptor beta chain. The source of the sample is a study of blood T cell repertoires in COVID-19. Study-wide context: Sources were T cells, B-cell-depleted T cells, or PBMCs; the material itself was cDNA or gDNA.

Generated by immunoSEQ multiplex PCR, the TCRdb table keeps only in-frame clones and is missing some. This sample carries 91,000 or so clones, 87% of them seen once, and the ten largest clones take approximately 15%. Germline trimming cut 4 bases from V and 0 bases from J; bases unmatched to any gene: 13. The CDR3 is 19 amino acids. Looked up from germline, CDR1 is SGHVT and CDR2 is SQSDAQ. The TCR was taken from a human donor in a cohort sampled during active COVID-19. The chain recombines TRBV7-4 with TRBJ1-5, with 9 nucleotides matching TRBD1. The source material was peripheral blood. In DNA, the CDR3 is TGTGCCAGCAGCTCCCTACCATACAGGGGGCGATGTAGCAATCAGCCCCAGCATTTT. Amino acids: CASSSLPYRGRCSNQPQHF.